This section outlines one TCR beta chain sequence together with its context. Its specificity is unknown. This specimen belongs to a study of regulatory T cells. Broader study findings: Patient CD8+ T cells trended nonsignificantly toward lower Shannon entropy than control CD8+ cells.

Amplification used 52 TRBV primers and 13 TRBJ primers. The data were produced by immunoSEQ multiplex PCR, yet TCRdb's version contains in-frame clones alone and is incomplete. The sample includes some 10,000 clones, over 75% of them seen just once. The clonotype was recovered from a person aged 18-30 years with CD3G deficiency. Sequenced: CD8+ T cells sorted from blood.

The CDR3 region is CASSIVRDRDQPQHF. CDR3 DNA sequence: TGTGCCAGTAGTATAGTCAGGGACCGGGATCAGCCCCAGCATTTT. This chain connects TRBV19 to TRBJ1-5; maybe TRBD1 (5 bases). The CDR3 contains 15 residues. The V end lost 1 base, the J end lost 5 bases, and 12 bases lay between the germline ends. Germline loops: CDR1 LNHDA, CDR2 SQIVND (reference sequence).